Below, one T cell receptor (beta chain) is given with its context. The data belong to a study of shared clonotypes between healthy human individuals. CDR1 and CDR2 (germline): KGHSH, LQKENI. V gave up 9 bases and J gave up 3 bases; unmatched junction bases: 8. The CDR3 spans 14 residues. Produced via immunoSEQ multiplex PCR; TCRdb's table is partial and in-frame only. The sample holds around 1,100,000 clones, roughly 80% seen once. The sequencing sample was made of memory CD4+ T cells from PBMCs. The subset: CD45RA-negative fraction. This receptor was identified in a man younger than 35 in good health. Some clones in this sample may be carry-over from other donors' samples. The genes are TRBV18 and TRBJ1-1, with 9 bases matching TRBD1. CDR3 region: CASRTGAGHTEAFF. In nucleotides, the CDR3 is TGTGCCAGTAGGACAGGGGCTGGGCACACTGAAGCTTTCTTT. Full variable domain (rest looked up from reference TRBV18 and TRBJ1-1): NAGVMQNPRHLVRRRGQEARLRCSPMKGHSHVYWYRQLPEEGLKFMVYLQKENIIDESGMPKERFSAEFPKEGPSILRIQQVVRGDSAAYFCASRTGAGHTEAFFGQGTRLTVV.